This TCR beta chain came from a study of cytomegalovirus exposure and HLA in healthy donors. Across the study: The early release's HLA-typed donors yielded roughly 85 million unique TCRs.

The PCR used 60 Vbeta and 13 Jbeta primers. The assay was immunoSEQ multiplex PCR, and TCRdb's table has in-frame clones only and misses some. This sample carries around 210,000 clones, approximately 85% of them seen once, and the ten largest clones take about 2.6%. Findings and limits, study-wide: Productive status was seen about 90% or about 30% of the time for most TCR beta V segments in an earlier analysis.

CDR3 length equals 13 residues. The germline V gene encodes CDR1 GTSNPN and CDR2 SVGIG (reference sequence). About this clone itself: Its specificity is unknown.

The chain employs TRBV30 and TRBJ2-7; the match to TRBD2 covers 10 bases. This clonotype was sampled from a woman aged 35 to 49 in good health and CMV-seronegative. What was sequenced was PBMCs. CDR3 residues: CMLAGEHSYEQYF. Written as DNA, the CDR3 is TGTATGCTAGCGGGAGAGCACTCCTACGAGCAGTACTTC.